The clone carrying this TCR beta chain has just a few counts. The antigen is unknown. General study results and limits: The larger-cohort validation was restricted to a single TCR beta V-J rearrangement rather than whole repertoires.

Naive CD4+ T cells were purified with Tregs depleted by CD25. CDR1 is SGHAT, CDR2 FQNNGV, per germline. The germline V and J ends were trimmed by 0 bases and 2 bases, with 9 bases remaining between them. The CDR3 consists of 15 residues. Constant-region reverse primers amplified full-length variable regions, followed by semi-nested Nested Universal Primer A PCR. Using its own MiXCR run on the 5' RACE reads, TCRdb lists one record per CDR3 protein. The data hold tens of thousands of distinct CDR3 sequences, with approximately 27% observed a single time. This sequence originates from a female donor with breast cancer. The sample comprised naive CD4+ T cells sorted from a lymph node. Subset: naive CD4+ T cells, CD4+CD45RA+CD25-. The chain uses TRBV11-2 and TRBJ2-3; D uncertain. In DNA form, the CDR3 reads TGTGCCAGCAGCTTAGAGCCTGGGCCCACAGATACGCAGTATTTT. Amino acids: CASSLEPGPTDTQYF.